This entry describes one T cell receptor (beta chain). The antigen remains undetermined. Making each TCR library took roughly 3,400 ng of total RNA. Reprocessing the 5' RACE reads, TCRdb reports a single entry for every CDR3 protein and omits DNA. The record lists some 200,000 distinct CDR3 sequences, of which the ten most abundant hold approximately 1.6%. This specimen comes from a study of monozygotic twins with inflammatory bowel disease. Study outcomes and limitations: IBD patients share fewer clonotypes with other people than healthy twins do, especially with disease activity. Patients got different immunosuppressive treatments, which may have made their repertoires more variable.

Germline V lookup: CDR1 SGHAT, CDR2 FQNNGV. The length of the CDR3 is 15 residues. The authors drew roughly 2.5 ml of blood from each donor. The sample consisted of blood. The gene calls are TRBV11-2 and TRBJ2-1. This TCR came from a human donor with ulcerative colitis or Crohn's disease, or a healthy co-twin of an affected twin (not recorded which). CDR3 residues: CASSFTGNPYNEQFF.